This T cell receptor beta chain emerged from a study of blood T cell repertoires in COVID-19. The CDR3 spans 12 residues. J lost 3 bases, V lost 5 bases, and 1 base had no gene match. Per the germline V gene, CDR1 is SNHLY and CDR2 is FYNNEI. This clone was seen many times. Sequencing used immunoSEQ multiplex PCR; TCRdb keeps in-frame clones, though not all of them. There are 310,000 or so clones in the sample; about 85% occur only once, and approximately 5.4% lies in the top ten. Donors in Cohort 3 who had recovered were those with two negative PCRs, healthcare professional clearance, or resolution of their symptoms.

This clonotype was obtained from a woman under 40 who had recovered from COVID-19. The sequenced material came from PBMCs or T cells enriched from blood (not recorded which). The rearrangement links TRBV2 to TRBJ2-7; TRBD1 agrees at 7 bases. CDR3 in DNA: TGTGCCAGCAGTACAGGGGTCTACGAGCAGTACTTC. Residues: CASSTGVYEQYF.